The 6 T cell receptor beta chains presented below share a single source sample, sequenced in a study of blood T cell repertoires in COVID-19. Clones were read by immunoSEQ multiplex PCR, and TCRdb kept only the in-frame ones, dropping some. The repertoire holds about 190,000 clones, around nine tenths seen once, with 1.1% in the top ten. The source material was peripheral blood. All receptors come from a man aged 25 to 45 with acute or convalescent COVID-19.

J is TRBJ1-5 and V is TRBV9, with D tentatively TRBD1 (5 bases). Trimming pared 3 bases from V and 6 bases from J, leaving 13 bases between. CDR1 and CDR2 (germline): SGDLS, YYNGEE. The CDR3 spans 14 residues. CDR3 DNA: TGTGCCAGCAGCGCCGTGGGGGGAATTCAGCCCCAGCATTTT. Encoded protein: CASSAVGGIQPQHF.

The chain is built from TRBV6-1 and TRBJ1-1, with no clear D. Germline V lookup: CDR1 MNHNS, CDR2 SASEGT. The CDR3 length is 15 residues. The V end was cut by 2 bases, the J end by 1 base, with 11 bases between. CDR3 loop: CASSESRQANTEAFF. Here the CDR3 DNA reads TGTGCCAGCAGTGAAAGTCGGCAGGCGAACACTGAAGCTTTCTTT.

CDR3 residues: CASSRSSGNYGYTF. The CDR3 region has the DNA TGTGCCAGCAGCCGGAGCTCCGGTAACTATGGCTACACCTTC. J is TRBJ1-2 and V is TRBV6-5; no firm D call. The ends were cut back, 6 bases at V and 1 base at J, with 12 bases in the middle. The CDR3 contains 14 residues. CDR1 is MNHEY, CDR2 SVGAGI, per germline.

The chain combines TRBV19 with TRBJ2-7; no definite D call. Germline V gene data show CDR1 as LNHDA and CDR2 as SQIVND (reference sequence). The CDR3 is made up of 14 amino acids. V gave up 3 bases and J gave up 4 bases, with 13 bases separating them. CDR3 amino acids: CASSITGLVYEQYF. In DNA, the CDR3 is TGTGCCAGTAGTATCACCGGTTTGGTTTACGAGCAGTACTTC.

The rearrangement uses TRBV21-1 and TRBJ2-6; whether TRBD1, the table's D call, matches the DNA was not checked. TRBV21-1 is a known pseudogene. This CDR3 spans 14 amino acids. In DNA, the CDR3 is TGTGCCAGCGATAAGGGGCTCGGGGCCAACGTCCTGACTTTC. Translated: CASDKGLGANVLTF.

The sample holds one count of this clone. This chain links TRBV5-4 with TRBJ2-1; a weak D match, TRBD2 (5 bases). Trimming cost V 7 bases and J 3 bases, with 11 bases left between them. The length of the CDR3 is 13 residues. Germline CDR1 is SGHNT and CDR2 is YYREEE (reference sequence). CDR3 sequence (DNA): TGTGCCAGCCACGGGAACTTCTACAATGAGCAGTTCTTC. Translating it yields CASHGNFYNEQFF.